The clone carrying this TCR beta chain was observed at least ten times. Its antigen is undetermined. It was RNA transcripts that yielded the amplified TCR beta CDR3 regions. An initial round of RT-PCR targeting the TCR CDR3 relied on the HTBI primer set. Each CDR3 protein is one row after TCRdb ran MiXCR on the multiplex PCR reads. This table has a few hundred thousand distinct CDR3 sequences, around 14% appearing once. These data are taken from a study of T cells in Graves' hyperthyroidism and ophthalmopathy. Across the study: It was at initial diagnosis, before any treatment, that peripheral blood was collected. Study-wide results and limits: Ophthalmopathy onset followed model prediction by a median around 6.6 months. Clonotypes that were expanded in thyroid above 0.001 mostly appeared in blood too.

Patients were excluded for uncontrolled infection, other autoimmune disease, pregnancy or lactation. The ends were cut back, 10 bases at V and 0 bases at J, with 16 bases in the middle. The CDR3 is 14 amino acids. Germline values: CDR1 SNHLY, CDR2 FYNNEI. Sequences were obtained from blood. The chain is built from TRBV2 and TRBJ2-7, with D unclear. This TCR was sampled from a woman aged 18-30 years with Graves' hyperthyroidism. As DNA, the CDR3 is TGTGCCACCCAGACACGGTTAAGCTCCTACGAGCAGTACTTC. Translating it yields CATQTRLSSYEQYF.